The clone carrying this T cell receptor beta chain has ten or more counts. The data were taken from a study of early T cells in non-severe SARS-CoV-2 infection. V shed 7 bases and J 6 bases; nucleotides not matched to a gene: 12. Germline CDR1 SQVTM, CDR2 ANQGSEA. The CDR3 is made up of 13 amino acids. Tagging with unique molecular identifiers was applied to individual cDNA molecules. TCRdb reprocessed the 5' RACE reads with MiXCR, giving one entry per CDR3 protein. The sample includes 69,000 or so distinct CDR3 sequences, around 14% of them seen just once. Sequencing was performed on whole blood. The sequence came from an adult who was a healthcare worker with PCR-confirmed SARS-CoV-2 infection or an uninfected control (not recorded which). The chain links TRBV29-1 to TRBJ2-7; 7 nucleotides match TRBD1. The CDR3 nucleotides read TGCAGCGCTCAGGACAGGAAGAGTTCCGAGCAGTACTTC. Protein product: CSAQDRKSSEQYF.